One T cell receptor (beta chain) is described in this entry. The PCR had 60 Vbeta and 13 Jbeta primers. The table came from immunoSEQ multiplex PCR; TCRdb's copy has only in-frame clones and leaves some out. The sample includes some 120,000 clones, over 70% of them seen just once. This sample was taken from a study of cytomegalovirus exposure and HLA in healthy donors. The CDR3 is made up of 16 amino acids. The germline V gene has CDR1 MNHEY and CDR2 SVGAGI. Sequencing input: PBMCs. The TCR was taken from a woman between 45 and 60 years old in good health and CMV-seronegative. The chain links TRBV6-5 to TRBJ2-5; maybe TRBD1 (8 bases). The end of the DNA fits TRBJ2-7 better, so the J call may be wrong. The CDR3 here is CASSYSTGGVYYEQYF. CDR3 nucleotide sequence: TGTGCCAGCAGTTACAGTACAGGGGGGGTTTACTACGAGCAGTACTTC.